This T cell receptor (beta chain) was obtained from a study of graft-versus-host responses after intestinal transplantation. Profiling relied on immunoSEQ multiplex PCR, and the TCRdb table lists in-frame clones only, not all of them. Among about 59,000 clones, around 93% were seen once, and the ten largest hold more than 0.3%. Note on this clone: Its antigen is still unknown.

With 4 bases removed from V and 1 base from J, the gap between germline ends came to 13 bases. This CDR3 has 15 amino acids. Looked up from germline, CDR1 is KGHSH and CDR2 is LQKENI. The sequence derives from a human donor who was the organ donor for an intestinal transplant. This chain uses TRBV18 with TRBJ2-5; D unclear. Sequences were derived from unstimulated CD4+ T cells sorted from spleen or lymph node cells, sampled before transplant. The CDR3 DNA is TGTGCCAGCTCACTGCAAAGGTGGTCCCAAGAGACCCAGTACTTC. Its translation: CASSLQRWSQETQYF.